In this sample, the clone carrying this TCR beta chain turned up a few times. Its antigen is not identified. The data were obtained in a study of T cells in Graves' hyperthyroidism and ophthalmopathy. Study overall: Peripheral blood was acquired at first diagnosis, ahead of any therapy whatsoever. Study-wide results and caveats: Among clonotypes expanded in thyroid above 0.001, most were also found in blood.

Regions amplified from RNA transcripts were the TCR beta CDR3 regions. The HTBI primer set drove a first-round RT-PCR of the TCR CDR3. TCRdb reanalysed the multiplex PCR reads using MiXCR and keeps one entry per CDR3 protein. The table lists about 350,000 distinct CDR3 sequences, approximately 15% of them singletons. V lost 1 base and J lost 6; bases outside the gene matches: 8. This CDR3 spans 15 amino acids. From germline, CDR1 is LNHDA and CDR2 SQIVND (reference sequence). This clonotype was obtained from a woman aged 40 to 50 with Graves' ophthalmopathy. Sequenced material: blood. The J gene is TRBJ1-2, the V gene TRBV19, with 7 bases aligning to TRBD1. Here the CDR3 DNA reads TGTGCCAGTAGTATAGGGGGCAGGGGGTACGATGGCTACACCTTC. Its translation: CASSIGGRGYDGYTF.